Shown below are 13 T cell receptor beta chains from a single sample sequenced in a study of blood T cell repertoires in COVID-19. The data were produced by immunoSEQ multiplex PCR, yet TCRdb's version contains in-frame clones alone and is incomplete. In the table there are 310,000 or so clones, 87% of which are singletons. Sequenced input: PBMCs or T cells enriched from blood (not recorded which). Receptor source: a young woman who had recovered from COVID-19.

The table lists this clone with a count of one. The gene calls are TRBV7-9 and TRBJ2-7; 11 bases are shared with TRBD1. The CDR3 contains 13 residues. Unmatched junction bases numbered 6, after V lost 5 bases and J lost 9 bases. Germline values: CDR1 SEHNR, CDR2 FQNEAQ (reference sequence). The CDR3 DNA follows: TGTGCCAGCAGCCCGGGACAGGGGGTGTTGCAGTACTTC. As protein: CASSPGQGVLQYF.

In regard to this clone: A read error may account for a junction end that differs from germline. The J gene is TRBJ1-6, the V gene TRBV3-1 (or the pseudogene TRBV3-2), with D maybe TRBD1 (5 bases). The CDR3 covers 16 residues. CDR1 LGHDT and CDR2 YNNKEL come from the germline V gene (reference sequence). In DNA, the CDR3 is TGTGCCAGCAGCCAACGAGGCAGGGCCTACAATTCACCCCTCCACTTT. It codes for CASSQRGRAYNSPLHF.

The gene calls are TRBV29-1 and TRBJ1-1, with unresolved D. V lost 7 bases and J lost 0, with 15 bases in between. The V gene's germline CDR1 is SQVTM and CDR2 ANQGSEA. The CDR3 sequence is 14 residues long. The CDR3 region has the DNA TGCAGCGCGCGATACAGCTTCATGAACACTGAAGCTTTCTTT. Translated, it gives CSARYSFMNTEAFF.

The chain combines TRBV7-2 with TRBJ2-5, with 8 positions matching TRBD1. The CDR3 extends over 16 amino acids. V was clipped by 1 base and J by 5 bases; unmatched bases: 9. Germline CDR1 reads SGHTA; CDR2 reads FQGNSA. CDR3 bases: TGTGCCAGCAGCTTAGGCGCCCAGGGGGCAGGGGAGACCCAGTACTTC. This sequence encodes CASSLGAQGAGETQYF.

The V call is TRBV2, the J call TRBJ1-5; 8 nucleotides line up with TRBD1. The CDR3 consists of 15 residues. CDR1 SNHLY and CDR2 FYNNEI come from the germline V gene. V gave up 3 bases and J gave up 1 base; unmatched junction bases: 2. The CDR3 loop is CASSDRGLSNQPQHF. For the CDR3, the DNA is TGTGCCAGCAGTGACAGGGGGCTGAGCAATCAGCCCCAGCATTTT. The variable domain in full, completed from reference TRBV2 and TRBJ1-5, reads EPEVTQTPSHQVTQMGQEVILRCVPISNHLYFYWYRQILGQKVEFLVSFYNNEISEKSEIFDDQFSVERPDGSNFTLKIRSTKLEDSAMYFCASSDRGLSNQPQHFGDGTRLSIL.

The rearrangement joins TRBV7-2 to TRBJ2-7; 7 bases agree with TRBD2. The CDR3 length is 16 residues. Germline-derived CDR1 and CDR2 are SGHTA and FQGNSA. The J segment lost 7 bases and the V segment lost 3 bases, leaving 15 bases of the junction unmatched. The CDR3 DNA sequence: TGTGCCAGCAGCTTGGAAAGCGGGATAAGGGGTTTGGAGCAGTACTTC. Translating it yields CASSLESGIRGLEQYF.

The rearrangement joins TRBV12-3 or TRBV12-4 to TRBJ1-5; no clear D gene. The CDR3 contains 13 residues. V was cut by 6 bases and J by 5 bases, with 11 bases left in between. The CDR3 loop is CASSSDGYQPQHF. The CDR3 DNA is TGTGCCAGCAGCTCAGACGGGTATCAGCCCCAGCATTTT.

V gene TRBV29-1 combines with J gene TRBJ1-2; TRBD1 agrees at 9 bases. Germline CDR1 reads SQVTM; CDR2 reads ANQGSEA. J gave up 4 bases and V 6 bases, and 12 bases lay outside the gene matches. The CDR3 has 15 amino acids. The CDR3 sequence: CSVASTGGFGYGYTF. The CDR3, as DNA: TGCAGCGTGGCCTCTACAGGGGGCTTCGGCTATGGCTACACCTTC.

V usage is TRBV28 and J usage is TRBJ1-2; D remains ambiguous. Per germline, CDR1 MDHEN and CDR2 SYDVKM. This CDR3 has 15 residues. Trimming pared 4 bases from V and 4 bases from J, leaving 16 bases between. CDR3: CASSSHLAGFYGYTF. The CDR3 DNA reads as TGTGCCAGCAGTTCTCACCTAGCGGGGTTCTATGGCTACACCTTC.

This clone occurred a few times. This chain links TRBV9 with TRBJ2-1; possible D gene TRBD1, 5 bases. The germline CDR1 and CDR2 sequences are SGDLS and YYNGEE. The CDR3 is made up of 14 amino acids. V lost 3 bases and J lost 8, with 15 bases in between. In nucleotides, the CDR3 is TGTGCCAGCAGCGACTCGAAGGGGTCCGATGAGCAGTTCTTC. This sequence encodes CASSDSKGSDEQFF.

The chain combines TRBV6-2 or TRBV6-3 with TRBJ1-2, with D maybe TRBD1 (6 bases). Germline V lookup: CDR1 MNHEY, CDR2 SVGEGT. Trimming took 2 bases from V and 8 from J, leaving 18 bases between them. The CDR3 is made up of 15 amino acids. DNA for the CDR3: TGTGCCAGCAGTTACACGCCGGACAGCGGCGGAGGCTACACCTTC. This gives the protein CASSYTPDSGGGYTF.

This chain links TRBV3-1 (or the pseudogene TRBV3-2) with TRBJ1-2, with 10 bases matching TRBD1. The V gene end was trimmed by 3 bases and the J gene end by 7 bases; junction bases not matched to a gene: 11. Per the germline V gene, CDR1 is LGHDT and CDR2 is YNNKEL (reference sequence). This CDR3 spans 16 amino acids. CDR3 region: CASSQESTGTGVGYTF. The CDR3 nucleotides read TGTGCCAGCAGCCAGGAGTCAACCGGGACAGGGGTTGGCTACACCTTC.

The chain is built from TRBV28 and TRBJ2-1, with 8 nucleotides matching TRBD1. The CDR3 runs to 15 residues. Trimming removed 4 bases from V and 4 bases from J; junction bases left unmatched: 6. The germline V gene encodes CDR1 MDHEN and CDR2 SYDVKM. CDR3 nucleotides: TGTGCCAGCAGTTCGAACAGGGGGTCTTACAATGAGCAGTTCTTC. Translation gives CASSSNRGSYNEQFF.